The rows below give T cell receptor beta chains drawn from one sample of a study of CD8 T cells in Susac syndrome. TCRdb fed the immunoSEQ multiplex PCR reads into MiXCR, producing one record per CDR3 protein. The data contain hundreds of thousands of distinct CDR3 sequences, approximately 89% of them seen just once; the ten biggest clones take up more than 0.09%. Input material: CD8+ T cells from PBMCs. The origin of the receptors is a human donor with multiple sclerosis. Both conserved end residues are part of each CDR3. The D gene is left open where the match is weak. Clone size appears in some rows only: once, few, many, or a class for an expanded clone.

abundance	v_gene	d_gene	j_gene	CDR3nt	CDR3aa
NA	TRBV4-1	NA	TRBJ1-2	TGCGCCAGCAGCCAACTTCAGCACCCTAACTATGGCTACACCTTC	CASSQLQHPNYGYTF
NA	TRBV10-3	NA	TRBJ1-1	TGTGCCATCAGCGAGTCAGGCCAAACTGAAGCTTTCTTT	CAISESGQTEAFF
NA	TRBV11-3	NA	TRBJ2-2	TGTGCCAGCAGCTCCACCGTCTCAGGAGAGAAGCTGTTTTTT	CASSSTVSGEKLFF
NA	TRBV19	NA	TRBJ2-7	TGTGCCAGTACCCTAAAGGAGGGAGGCTACGAGCAGTACTTC	CASTLKEGGYEQYF
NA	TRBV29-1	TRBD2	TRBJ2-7	TGCAGCGTTGAATCCGGGACTAGCGGGGGGTACCAGTACTTC	CSVESGTSGGYQYF
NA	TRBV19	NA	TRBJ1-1	TGTGCCAGTACTCTCGGACGGGAAATGAACACTGAAGCTTTCTTT	CASTLGREMNTEAFF
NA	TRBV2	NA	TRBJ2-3	TGTGCCAGCAGTGACGTTAGAAGCACAGATACGCAGTATTTT	CASSDVRSTDTQYF
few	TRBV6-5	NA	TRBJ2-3	TGTGCCAGCAGTTACGAGCTCCTCCGGTTCACAGATACGCAGTATTTT	CASSYELLRFTDTQYF
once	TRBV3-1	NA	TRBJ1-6	TGTGCCAGCAGCCAAGGGGGGGCAGGGAGCTCCTATAATTCACCCCTCCACTTT	CASSQGGAGSSYNSPLHF
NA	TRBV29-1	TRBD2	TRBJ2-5	TGCAGCGTGGCGGGACTAGCGGGAGTCGGAGAGACCCAGTACTTC	CSVAGLAGVGETQYF
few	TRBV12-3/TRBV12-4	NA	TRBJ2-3	TGTGCCAGCAGTCCCCCAAACACAGATACGCAGTATTTT	CASSPPNTDTQYF
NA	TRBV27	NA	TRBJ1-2	TGTGCCAGCAGGGACTTAATTGACGTGAGCTATGGCTACACCTTC	CASRDLIDVSYGYTF
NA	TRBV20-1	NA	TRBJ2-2	TGCAGTGCTGACGCTTCAGGGGTGGGCACCGGGGAGCTGTTTTTT	CSADASGVGTGELFF
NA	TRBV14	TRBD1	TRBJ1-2	TGTGCCAGCAGCACAACGAGGACAGGGTTTAATGGCTACACCTTC	CASSTTRTGFNGYTF
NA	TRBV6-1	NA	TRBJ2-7	TGTGCCAGCAGTCTGCTTCGGGGGACAGAGTTCTACGAGCAGTACTTC	CASSLLRGTEFYEQYF
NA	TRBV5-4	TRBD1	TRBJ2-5	TGTGCCAGCAGCTGGGGTGGGACAGGGGATGTGGGAGAGACCCAGTACTTC	CASSWGGTGDVGETQYF
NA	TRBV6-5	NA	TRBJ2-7	TGTGCCAGCAGTTACAACGGGGGGCAGGTCGCCTACGAGCAGTACTTC	CASSYNGGQVAYEQYF
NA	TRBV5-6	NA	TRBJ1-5	TGTGCCAGCAGCTCACGGTCCTTCGGAAATCAGCCCCAGCATTTT	CASSSRSFGNQPQHF
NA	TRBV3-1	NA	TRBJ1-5	TGTGCCAGCAGCCCACCCAACAGCGATCAGCCCCAGCATTTT	CASSPPNSDQPQHF
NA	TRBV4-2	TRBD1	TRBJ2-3	TGTGCCAGCATCCAAGATCCGGGACAGGGGGCAGATACGCAGTATTTT	CASIQDPGQGADTQYF
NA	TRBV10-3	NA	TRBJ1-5	TGTGCCATCAGTGAGTGGGACCGCCCCAATCAGCCCCAGCATTTT	CAISEWDRPNQPQHF
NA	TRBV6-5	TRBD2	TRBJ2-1	TGTGCCAGCAGTGGCGGGGGTCACAATGAGCAGTTCTTC	CASSGGGHNEQFF
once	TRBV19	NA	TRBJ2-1	TGTGCCAGTAGTATCCGCCTAGGACACGAATACAATGAGCAGTTCTTC	CASSIRLGHEYNEQFF
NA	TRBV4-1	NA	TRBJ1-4	TGCGCCAGCAGCCTCGTCGTCAGTGAAAAACTGTTTTTT	CASSLVVSEKLFF
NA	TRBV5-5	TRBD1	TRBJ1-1	TGTGCCAGCAGCCAGGGACAGGGATGGGCTGAAGCTTTCTTT	CASSQGQGWAEAFF
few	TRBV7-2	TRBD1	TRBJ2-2	TGTGCCAGCAGCTTCGGCGGACAGGGACCCGGGGAGCTGTTTTTT	CASSFGGQGPGELFF
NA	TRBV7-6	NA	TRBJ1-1	TGTGCCAGCAGCTCGGGCGGGACTCTGAACACTGAAGCTTTCTTT	CASSSGGTLNTEAFF
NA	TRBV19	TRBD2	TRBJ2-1	TGTGCCAGTAGCACACTAGCGGGGGGATACAATGAGCAGTTCTTC	CASSTLAGGYNEQFF
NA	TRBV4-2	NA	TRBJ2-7	TGTGCCAGCAGCCAATTTGCGGGGCTCGGCGAGCAGTACTTC	CASSQFAGLGEQYF
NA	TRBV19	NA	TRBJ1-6	TGTGCCAGTAGTTTTGAGGGCTCTACTAATGCACCCCTCCACTTT	CASSFEGSTNAPLHF
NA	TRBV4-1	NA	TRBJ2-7	TGCGCCAGCAGCCAAGATCGGGCAGAAAGGAACGAGCAGTACTTC	CASSQDRAERNEQYF
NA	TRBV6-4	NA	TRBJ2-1	TGTGCCAGCAGTGAAGTAGCGGCCCCCTACAATGAGCAGTTCTTC	CASSEVAAPYNEQFF
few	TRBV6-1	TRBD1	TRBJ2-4	TGTGCCAGCACCTGGGACAGGGGGAGCGATCAGTACTTC	CASTWDRGSDQYF
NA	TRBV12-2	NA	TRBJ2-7	TGTGCAAGTCGCTGTTCAAGGCCCTCTAGCTCCTACGAGCAGTACTTC	CASRCSRPSSSYEQYF
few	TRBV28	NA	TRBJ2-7	TGTGCCAGCAGAAAAAACCGGGACGGACTCTACGAGCAGTACTTC	CASRKNRDGLYEQYF
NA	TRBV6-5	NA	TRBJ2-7	TGTGCCAGCAGTTACCATGGACCATCCTACGAGCAGTACTTC	CASSYHGPSYEQYF
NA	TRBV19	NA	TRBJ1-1	TGTGCCAGTAGTATCTCTGGAGGACTGATAATCGCTTTCTTT	CASSISGGLIIAFF
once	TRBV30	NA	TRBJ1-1	TGTGCCTGGAAACAGGGTTCAACTGAAGCTTTCTTT	CAWKQGSTEAFF
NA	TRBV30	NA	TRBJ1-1	TGTGCCTGGAATCCGGGACGGGTGAACACTGAAGCTTTCTTT	CAWNPGRVNTEAFF
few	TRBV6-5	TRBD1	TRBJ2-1	TGTGCCAGCAGTTACCCTTCGGGACAGGACAATGAGCAGTTCTTC	CASSYPSGQDNEQFF
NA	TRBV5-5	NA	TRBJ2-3	TGTGCCAGCAGCCCAACCGGAACCCGATACACAGATACGCAGTATTTT	CASSPTGTRYTDTQYF
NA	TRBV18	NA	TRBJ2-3	TGTGCCAGCTCACCACCGCATGGGGAACCAGATACGCAGTATTTT	CASSPPHGEPDTQYF
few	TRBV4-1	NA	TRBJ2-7	TGCGCCAGCAGCCCCGGGGGACAAGACTACGAGCAGTACTTC	CASSPGGQDYEQYF
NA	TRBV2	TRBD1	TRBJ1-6	TGTGCCAGCAGTGCCCAGACAGGGGAGGATCTCAATTCACCCCTCCACTTT	CASSAQTGEDLNSPLHF
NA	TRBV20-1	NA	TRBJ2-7	TGCAGTGCTAGTGGAGAAACCAGCTCCTACGAGCAGTACTTC	CSASGETSSYEQYF
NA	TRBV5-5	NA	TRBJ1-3	TGTGCCAGCAGCTTAGGGCACTCTGGAAACACCATATATTTT	CASSLGHSGNTIYF
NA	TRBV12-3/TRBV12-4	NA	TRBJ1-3	TGTGCCAGCAGGGGGTTGGAAGGAGGGGAATTCTCTGGAAACACCATATATTTT	CASRGLEGGEFSGNTIYF
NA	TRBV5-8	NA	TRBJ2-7	TGTGCCAGCAGCTTGATGGGCTCCCCAACCGAGCAGTACTTC	CASSLMGSPTEQYF
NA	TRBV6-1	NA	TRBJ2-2	TGTGCCAGCAGTTCGACAGCGATACTTAGCGGGGAGCTGTTTTTT	CASSSTAILSGELFF
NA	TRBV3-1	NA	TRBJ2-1	TGTGCCAGCAGCCAAGATCTAGGACTCGCCAATGAGCAGTTCTTC	CASSQDLGLANEQFF
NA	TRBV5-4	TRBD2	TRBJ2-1	TGTGCCAGCAGCTTGATTAGCGGGGGTGAGCAGTTCTTC	CASSLISGGEQFF
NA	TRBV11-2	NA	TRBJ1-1	TGTGCCAGCAGCTTAACGACTCTGAACACTGAAGCTTTCTTT	CASSLTTLNTEAFF
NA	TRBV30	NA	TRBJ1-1	TGTGCCTGGACGGACGGTTCGAACACTGAAGCTTTCTTT	CAWTDGSNTEAFF
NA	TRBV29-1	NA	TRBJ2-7	TGCAGCGTTGAGTCTGACCGCCGGCAGGGCGCTTACGAGCAGTACTTC	CSVESDRRQGAYEQYF
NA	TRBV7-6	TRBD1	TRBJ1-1	TGTGCCAGCAGCTTAGCGGGTCAGGGGGGTGAAGCTTTCTTT	CASSLAGQGGEAFF